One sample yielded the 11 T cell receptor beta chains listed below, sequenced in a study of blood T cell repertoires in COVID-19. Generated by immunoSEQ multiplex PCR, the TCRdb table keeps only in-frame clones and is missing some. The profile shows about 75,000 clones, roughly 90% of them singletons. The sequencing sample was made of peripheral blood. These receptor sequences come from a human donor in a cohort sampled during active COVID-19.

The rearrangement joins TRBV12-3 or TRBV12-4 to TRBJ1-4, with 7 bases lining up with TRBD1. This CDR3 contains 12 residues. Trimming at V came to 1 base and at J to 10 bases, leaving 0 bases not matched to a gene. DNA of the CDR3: TGTGCCAGCAGTTTAGACAGGGGAAAACTGTTTTTT. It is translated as CASSLDRGKLFF.

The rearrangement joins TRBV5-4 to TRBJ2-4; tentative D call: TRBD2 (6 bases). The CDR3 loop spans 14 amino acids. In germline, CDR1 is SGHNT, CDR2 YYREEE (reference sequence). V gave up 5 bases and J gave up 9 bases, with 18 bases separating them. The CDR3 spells CASSSDGGMAIQYF. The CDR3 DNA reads TGTGCCAGCAGTTCAGACGGAGGGATGGCCATTCAGTACTTC.

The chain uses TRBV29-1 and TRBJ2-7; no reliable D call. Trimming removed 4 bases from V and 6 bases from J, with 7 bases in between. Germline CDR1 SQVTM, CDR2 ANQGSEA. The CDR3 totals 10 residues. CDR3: CSVGGPEQYF. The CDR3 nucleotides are TGCAGCGTTGGAGGCCCCGAGCAGTACTTC.

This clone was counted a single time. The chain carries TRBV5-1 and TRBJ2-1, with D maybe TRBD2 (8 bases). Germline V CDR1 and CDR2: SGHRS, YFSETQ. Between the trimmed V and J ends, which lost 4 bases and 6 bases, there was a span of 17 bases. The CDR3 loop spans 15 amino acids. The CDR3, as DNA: TGCGCCAGCAGCCCCTCAGGGGGACTAGGCAATGAGCAGTTCTTC. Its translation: CASSPSGGLGNEQFF.

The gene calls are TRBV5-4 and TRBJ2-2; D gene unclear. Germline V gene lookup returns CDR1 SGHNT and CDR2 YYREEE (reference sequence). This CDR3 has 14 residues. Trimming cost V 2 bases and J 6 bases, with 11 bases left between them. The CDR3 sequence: CASSFEAKAGELFF. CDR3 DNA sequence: TGTGCCAGCAGCTTTGAAGCGAAGGCCGGGGAGCTGTTTTTT.

CDR3 in amino acids: CASSLGVGGFVYEQYF. The CDR3 DNA reads as TGTGCCAGCAGTTTAGGGGTAGGGGGCTTTGTTTACGAGCAGTACTTC. The rearrangement joins TRBV28 to TRBJ2-7, with 7 bases identical to TRBD1. V gave up 2 bases and J gave up 4 bases; unmatched junction bases: 11. Germline assignment: CDR1 MDHEN and CDR2 SYDVKM. The CDR3 consists of 16 residues.

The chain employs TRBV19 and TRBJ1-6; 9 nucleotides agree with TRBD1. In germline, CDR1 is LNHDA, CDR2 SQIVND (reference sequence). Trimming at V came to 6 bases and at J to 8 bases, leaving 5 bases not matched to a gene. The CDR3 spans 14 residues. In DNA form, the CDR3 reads TGTGCCAGTAGGGGGACAGGGAGGGATTCACCCCTCCACTTT. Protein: CASRGTGRDSPLHF.

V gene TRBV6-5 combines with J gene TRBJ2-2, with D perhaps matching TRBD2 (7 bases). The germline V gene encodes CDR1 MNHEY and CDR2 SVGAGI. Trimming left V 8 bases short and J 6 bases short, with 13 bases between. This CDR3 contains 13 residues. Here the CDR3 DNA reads TGTGCCAGCGGGGGGGCCCGGTCCGGGGAGCTGTTTTTT. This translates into CASGGARSGELFF.

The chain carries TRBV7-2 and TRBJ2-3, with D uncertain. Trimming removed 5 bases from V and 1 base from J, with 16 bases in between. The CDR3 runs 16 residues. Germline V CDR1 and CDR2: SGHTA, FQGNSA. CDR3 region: CASSPEWPLRTDTQYF. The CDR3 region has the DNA TGTGCCAGCAGCCCCGAATGGCCCCTCCGCACAGATACGCAGTATTTT.

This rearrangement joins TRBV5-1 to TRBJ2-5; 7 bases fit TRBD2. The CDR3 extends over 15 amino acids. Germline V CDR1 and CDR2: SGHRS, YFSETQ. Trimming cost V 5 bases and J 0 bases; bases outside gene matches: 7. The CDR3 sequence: CASRLDRGDQETQYF. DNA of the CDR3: TGCGCCAGCAGGCTAGACCGGGGGGACCAAGAGACCCAGTACTTC.

The CDR3 is CSVRGRGTEAFF. The CDR3 region has the DNA TGCAGCGTTAGGGGGCGAGGGACTGAAGCTTTCTTT. V and J are TRBV29-1 and TRBJ1-1; 7 bases map to TRBD1. Unmatched junction bases numbered 5, after V lost 5 bases and J lost 5 bases. This CDR3 has 12 amino acids. Germline V CDR1 and CDR2: SQVTM, ANQGSEA.